The rows below give T cell receptor beta chains drawn from one sample of a study of STAT5B mutations in CD4+ large granular lymphocyte leukemia. This table comes from immunoSEQ multiplex PCR, and its TCRdb copy is limited to in-frame clones, with some not included. Seen here are 20,000 or so clones, about four fifths observed once, and the top ten hold roughly 13%. Input material: CD4+ T cells from blood buffy coats. All receptors come from a human donor in good health. Both conserved end residues are part of each CDR3. A D gene is named only where the DNA matches it firmly. Clone size is stated in some rows and not others, as once, few, many or a class when expanded.

J	V	size	D	CDR3	DNA
TRBJ2-7	TRBV6-1	-	TRBD1	CASSEGQGYGEQYF	TGTGCCAGCAGTGAAGGACAGGGTTACGGGGAGCAGTACTTC
TRBJ1-1	TRBV30	-	-	CAWSRGGGTEAFF	TGTGCCTGGAGTCGGGGGGGAGGCACTGAAGCTTTCTTT
TRBJ2-7	TRBV5-1	-	TRBD1	CASLPTGGSYEQYF	TGCGCCAGCCTTCCGACAGGGGGCTCTTACGAGCAGTACTTC
TRBJ1-4	TRBV7-9	large	-	CASSPRGEKLFF	TGTGCCAGCAGCCCCCGTGGGGAAAAACTGTTTTTT
TRBJ2-1	TRBV5-5	few	TRBD1	CASTRDRGNEQFF	TGTGCCAGCACCAGGGACAGGGGCAATGAGCAGTTCTTC
TRBJ2-2	TRBV27	-	TRBD2	CASSRQIRTSGGGGELFF	TGTGCCAGCAGTCGGCAAATACGGACTAGCGGGGGGGGTGGGGAGCTGTTTTTT
TRBJ2-7	TRBV19	-	-	CASSMSGPYEQYF	TGTGCCAGTAGTATGTCTGGCCCCTACGAGCAGTACTTC
TRBJ1-5	TRBV9	-	-	CASSPGVGASNQPQHF	TGTGCCAGCAGCCCTGGTGTGGGGGCCAGCAATCAGCCCCAGCATTTT
TRBJ1-4	TRBV5-1	-	-	CASSLAKASVAELFF	TGCGCCAGCAGCTTGGCCAAGGCATCTGTAGCGGAACTGTTTTTT
TRBJ2-5	TRBV4-1	-	-	CASSQDSRATQYF	TGCGCCAGCAGCCAAGATTCAAGGGCGACCCAGTACTTC
TRBJ2-1	TRBV18	once	TRBD2	CASSPTAGGQNEQFF	TGTGCCAGCTCACCGACAGCGGGAGGGCAGAATGAGCAGTTCTTC
TRBJ1-5	TRBV2	-	-	CASSWEGSNQPQHF	TGTGCCAGCAGCTGGGAAGGCAGCAATCAGCCCCAGCATTTT
TRBJ2-7	TRBV5-5	-	TRBD1	CASSLTGQGFYEQYF	TGTGCCAGCAGCTTGACTGGACAGGGGTTCTACGAGCAGTACTTC
TRBJ2-2	TRBV2	once	TRBD2	CASSVQRGGELFF	TGTGCCAGCAGTGTTCAGCGGGGCGGGGAGCTGTTTTTT
TRBJ2-7	TRBV5-6	-	TRBD2	CASSWGLAGTYEQYF	TGTGCCAGCAGCTGGGGACTAGCGGGAACCTACGAGCAGTACTTC
TRBJ2-6	TRBV15	-	-	CATSRVRESGANVLTF	TGTGCCACCAGCAGAGTCCGAGAATCTGGGGCCAACGTCCTGACTTTC
TRBJ2-3	TRBV19	-	-	CASSWTSGTDTQYF	TGTGCCAGTAGTTGGACATCGGGCACAGATACGCAGTATTTT
TRBJ1-4	TRBV28	-	-	CASSKFPGASEKLFF	TGTGCCAGCAGTAAATTTCCAGGGGCTTCTGAAAAACTGTTTTTT
TRBJ1-4	TRBV9	-	-	CASSQGQITTNEKLFF	TGTGCCAGCAGCCAAGGACAGATAACAACTAATGAAAAACTGTTTTTT
TRBJ2-7	TRBV7-8	once	-	CASTSLTRGDYEQYF	TGTGCCAGCACCTCATTGACCCGGGGAGACTACGAGCAGTACTTC
TRBJ2-5	TRBV29-1	-	-	CSAPFRGSSETQYF	TGCAGCGCTCCGTTTCGGGGGAGCTCGGAGACCCAGTACTTC
TRBJ2-5	TRBV5-5	-	TRBD1	CASSLGQAGKTQYF	TGTGCCAGCAGTTTGGGACAGGCTGGAAAGACCCAGTACTTC
TRBJ1-3	TRBV15	-	TRBD1	CATSTGGSSGNTIYF	TGTGCCACCAGCACAGGGGGCAGCTCTGGAAACACCATATATTTT
TRBJ2-2	TRBV19	-	-	CASSLKPGLRGEHRELFF	TGTGCCAGTAGTTTGAAGCCGGGACTTAGAGGGGAACACAGGGAGCTGTTTTTT
TRBJ2-5	TRBV7-8	-	TRBD2	CASSPTSGSSETQYF	TGTGCCAGCAGCCCAACTAGCGGGAGCTCGGAGACCCAGTACTTC
TRBJ1-5	TRBV7-9	-	-	CASSLDRGQGNQPQHF	TGTGCCAGCAGCTTAGACCGGGGGCAAGGCAATCAGCCCCAGCATTTT
TRBJ2-6	TRBV19	-	-	CASSIWRDNSGANVLTF	TGTGCCAGTAGTATTTGGAGGGATAACTCTGGGGCCAACGTCCTGACTTTC
TRBJ1-3	TRBV5-1	-	TRBD1	CASSGGDRTFSGNTIYF	TGCGCCAGCAGCGGGGGGGACAGGACCTTCTCTGGAAACACCATATATTTT
TRBJ2-5	TRBV9	-	TRBD2	CASSARTSGRGETQYF	TGTGCCAGCAGCGCACGGACTAGCGGGAGAGGAGAGACCCAGTACTTC
TRBJ1-4	TRBV4-1	-	TRBD1	CASSRTGGVGEKLFF	TGCGCCAGCAGCCGAACAGGGGGCGTAGGTGAAAAACTGTTTTTT
TRBJ1-4	TRBV27	-	-	CASSLSGGRANEKLFF	TGTGCCAGCAGTTTGTCGGGGGGAAGGGCTAATGAAAAACTGTTTTTT
TRBJ2-7	TRBV6-5	-	TRBD2	CASSYSSAGDYEQYF	TGTGCCAGCAGTTACTCTTCAGCGGGGGACTACGAGCAGTACTTC
TRBJ1-2	TRBV6-1	-	-	CASSDGVNYGYTF	TGTGCCAGCAGTGATGGAGTGAACTATGGCTACACCTTC
TRBJ1-3	TRBV23-1	-	TRBD1	CASSHLPEDREGYSGNTIYF	TGCGCCAGCAGTCACCTCCCCGAGGACAGGGAAGGGTACTCTGGAAACACCATATATTTT
TRBJ1-2	TRBV6-1	once	-	CASKQGQLYGYTF	TGTGCCAGCAAACAGGGCCAACTATATGGCTACACCTTC
TRBJ1-3	TRBV29-1	-	TRBD1	CSVADRNLGNTIYF	TGCAGCGTCGCGGACAGGAATCTTGGAAACACCATATATTTT
TRBJ2-5	TRBV18	-	-	CASTYQETQYF	TGTGCCAGCACGTACCAAGAGACCCAGTACTTC